This T cell receptor beta chain was identified during a study of vaccination and CD4 T cells after COVID-19. Study-level background: Each convalescent patient was PCR positive for SARS-CoV-2 on nasal swab; eight to ten cases were mild and one severe. General study findings and limits: Among reactive clones from convalescent patients, a median roughly 86% appeared only post-vaccination.

The germline CDR1 and CDR2 sequences are MNHNS and SASEGT. This CDR3 region has 19 residues. J lost 0 bases, V lost 6 bases, and 10 bases had no gene match. Regarding this clonotype: Its antigen is unknown.

Treatment meaning: approximately 9-day PBMC culture with coronavirus spike peptide pools or control peptides (ViraFEST assay). Following culture for over 9 days, CD4+ T cells were isolated by negative selection. An Oncomine TCR Beta short-read assay was used to sequence the DNA from cultured CD4+ T cells. Genomic DNA was taken out of cultured CD4+ T cells by extraction. TCRdb re-analysed the PCR reads in MiXCR, keeping a single row per CDR3 protein. This sample has 11,000 or so distinct CDR3 sequences, with approximately 62% found just once. The specimen sequenced was CD4+ T cells from blood, cultured in vitro. The chain carries TRBV6-1 and TRBJ2-3, with 15 bases fitting TRBD2. This sequence originates from a human donor who had recovered from COVID-19. The CDR3 DNA reads TGTGCCAGCAGCCGAACGGGACTAGCGGGGGGAGGGAGCACAGATACGCAGTATTTT. As protein: CASSRTGLAGGGSTDTQYF.